This paragraph reports one TCR beta chain. As yet, its antigen is unknown. Both subsets, CD45RA+ naive and CD45RA-negative memory, were split from the CD4+ cells. The repertoire was sequenced with immunoSEQ multiplex PCR; TCRdb's copy has only in-frame clones and lacks some. The table records roughly 520,000 clones, approximately 95% of them present only once. This entry comes from a study of shared clonotypes between healthy human individuals. Study context: CD4 naive and CD4 memory each took three plates per donor, while CD8 naive took two and CD8 memory one.

The CDR3 runs 15 residues. Looked up from germline, CDR1 is SGHNT and CDR2 is YYREEE (reference sequence). The V gene end was trimmed by 2 bases and the J gene end by 1 base; junction bases not matched to a gene: 2. Findings of the study overall: A small donor pool kept down the genetic and exposure-history diversity that was represented.

Source material: naive CD4+ T cells sorted from blood. The subset here: CD45RA+ positively selected. This sequence joins TRBV5-4 and TRBJ2-7; 11 bases line up with TRBD2. The TCR originated in a woman aged 30 to 39 in good health. The CDR3 DNA follows: TGTGCCAGCAGCTTCGGGACTAGCGGATCCTACGAGCAGTACTTC. Protein: CASSFGTSGSYEQYF.